This TCR beta chain is from a study of blood T cell repertoires in COVID-19. Study overall: PBMCs, B-cell-depleted T cells, or T cells were the source of the cDNA or gDNA that made up the material.

Generated by immunoSEQ multiplex PCR, the TCRdb table keeps only in-frame clones and is missing some. In the table there are a few hundred thousand clones, less than 90% of which are singletons. The germline CDR1 and CDR2 sequences are SEHNR and FQNEAQ (reference sequence). V dropped 1 base and J dropped 6; count of bases not matched to a gene: 9. The CDR3 totals 17 residues. Sequences were obtained from peripheral blood. This chain links TRBV7-9 with TRBJ2-7, with 13 bases lining up with TRBD2. The sequence was obtained from a woman in her forties or fifties with acute or convalescent COVID-19. CDR3 amino acids: CASSLVWTSGRTSEQYF. CDR3 DNA: TGTGCCAGCAGCTTAGTATGGACTAGCGGGAGAACATCCGAGCAGTACTTC.